This T cell receptor beta chain was recovered during a study of control samples from healthy donors and cancer patients. The assay was immunoSEQ multiplex PCR, and TCRdb's table has in-frame clones only and misses some. The repertoire consists of 100,000 to 150,000 clones, with roughly nine tenths occurring once and the leading ten covering around 7.6%. V lost 2 bases and J lost 3, with 12 bases in between. The germline gives CDR1 SGHTS, CDR2 YDEGEE. The CDR3 spans 14 residues. Material for sequencing was PBMCs. The chain combines TRBV5-8 with TRBJ2-7; a possible D gene is TRBD1 (6 bases). This TCR was sampled from a man aged 50 or older with head and neck cancer. Here the CDR3 reads CASSLISGVYEQYF. Here the CDR3 DNA reads TGTGCCAGCAGCTTAATTTCAGGGGTCTACGAGCAGTACTTC.